Presented here are 23 T cell receptor beta chains from one specimen sequenced in a study of cytomegalovirus exposure and HLA in healthy donors. It was with 60 Vbeta and 13 Jbeta primers that the PCR ran. Only in-frame clones appear in the TCRdb table, and some are missing; sequencing was by immunoSEQ multiplex PCR. The sample has about 130,000 clones, roughly 75% seen once. The specimen was PBMCs. The origin of the receptors is a man in his thirties or forties in good health and CMV-seropositive.

The CDR3 spells CASSPIWTGRKTEAFF. Here the CDR3 DNA reads TGTGCCAGCAGCCCCATATGGACAGGGAGGAAGACTGAAGCTTTCTTT. The V and J genes are TRBV7-6 and TRBJ1-1; 8 bases line up with TRBD1. Germline values: CDR1 SGHVS, CDR2 FNYEAQ. The CDR3 consists of 16 residues. The V and J ends lost 5 bases and 5 bases, in that order; junction bases with no gene match: 13.

The chain combines TRBV27 with TRBJ1-1; the D is unclear. CDR3 size: 14 residues. Germline-derived CDR1 and CDR2 are MNHEY and SMNVEV (reference sequence). V lost 6 bases, J lost 4 bases, and 15 bases lay in between. CDR3: CASSPTQSATEAFF. The CDR3 DNA reads TGTGCCAGCAGCCCGACACAATCCGCCACTGAAGCTTTCTTT.

The chain carries TRBV5-1 and TRBJ2-7; 7 bases line up with TRBD1. V dropped 4 bases and J dropped 6; count of bases not matched to a gene: 10. Germline V gives CDR1 SGHRS, CDR2 YFSETQ. The CDR3 contains 14 residues. This chain's CDR3 is CASSREAGGSEQYF. In DNA, the CDR3 is TGCGCCAGCAGCCGCGAGGCAGGGGGTAGCGAGCAGTACTTC.

The CDR3, as DNA: TGTGCCAGCAGCCCTGACCGGGACAGGGCCTACGAGCAGTACTTC. As protein: CASSPDRDRAYEQYF. V gene TRBV7-9 combines with J gene TRBJ2-7; 9 bases line up with TRBD1. V lost 5 bases to trimming and J lost 2 bases; unmatched junction nucleotides: 7. CDR3 length equals 15 residues. Looked up from germline, CDR1 is SEHNR and CDR2 is FQNEAQ (reference sequence).

Here the CDR3 DNA reads TGTGCCAGCACCGGCCACACGACAGCCTATAGCAATCAGCCCCAGCATTTT. Protein: CASTGHTTAYSNQPQHF. The V call is TRBV28, the J call TRBJ1-5, with TRBD1 as a possible D gene (5 bases). The germline gives CDR1 MDHEN, CDR2 SYDVKM. The CDR3 length is 17 residues. V lost 7 bases and J lost 0, with 19 bases in between.

Comment on this clone: Other DNA variants within this sample encode the same CDR3. The chain is built from TRBV7-3 and TRBJ2-1; 11 bases agree with TRBD2. CDR1 and CDR2 (germline): SGHTA, FQGTGA. This CDR3 comprises 15 residues. The trim removed 5 bases at V and 7 bases at J, leaving 7 bases unmatched. Written as DNA, the CDR3 is TGTGCCAGCAGCCGGGTAGCGGGAGGGGGTAATGAGCAGTTCTTC. It codes for CASSRVAGGGNEQFF.

This clone was observed a handful of times. CDR3 in DNA: TGTGCCAGCAGCCCGAAGGTGGCGGGGGGGGAGCTGTTTTTT. Translating it yields CASSPKVAGGELFF. The gene calls are TRBV5-5 and TRBJ2-2, with D tentatively TRBD2 (6 bases). The CDR3 is made up of 14 amino acids. Trimming removed 4 bases from V and 8 bases from J, with 15 bases in between. Germline V CDR1 and CDR2: SGHKS, YYEKEE (reference sequence).

A word on this clone: The same CDR3 also results from other DNA sequences found in this sample. The V call is TRBV18, the J call TRBJ2-5; 9 nucleotides match TRBD1. The CDR3 has 14 residues. The germline V gene encodes CDR1 KGHSH and CDR2 LQKENI. V shed 2 bases, J shed 5 bases, and the junction held 3 bases outside the gene matches. The CDR3 sequence: CASSPTGGGETQYF. In nucleotides, the CDR3 is TGTGCCAGCTCACCAACAGGGGGCGGGGAGACCCAGTACTTC. Variable domain in full (rest from reference TRBV18 and TRBJ2-5): NAGVMQNPRHLVRRRGQEARLRCSPMKGHSHVYWYRQLPEEGLKFMVYLQKENIIDESGMPKERFSAEFPKEGPSILRIQQVVRGDSAAYFCASSPTGGGETQYFGPGTRLLVL.

The chain carries TRBV9 and TRBJ2-6; D is perhaps TRBD1 (5 bases). The CDR3 is 16 amino acids. The germline CDR1 and CDR2 sequences are SGDLS and YYNGEE. Trimming took 0 bases from V and 8 from J, leaving 15 bases between them. This chain's CDR3 is CASSVGGRGFSNVLTF. Written as DNA, the CDR3 is TGTGCCAGCAGCGTAGGCGGAAGGGGCTTCTCCAACGTCCTGACTTTC.

This chain connects TRBV2 to TRBJ1-5, with 7 bases aligning to TRBD1. The CDR3 contains 14 residues. V lost 8 bases and J lost 0; bases outside the gene matches: 4. Germline assignment: CDR1 SNHLY and CDR2 FYNNEI. CDR3 sequence reads: CASAGGPSNQPQHF. The CDR3 DNA reads TGTGCCAGCGCAGGGGGTCCTAGCAATCAGCCCCAGCATTTT.

V gene TRBV7-9 combines with J gene TRBJ2-2; D not certain. From germline, CDR1 is SEHNR and CDR2 FQNEAQ (reference sequence). V shed 1 base and J shed 4 bases, with 10 bases lying between them. This CDR3 region has 15 residues. The CDR3 nucleotides are TGTGCCAGCAGCTTAGAATGGGCGAGCACCGGGGAGCTGTTTTTT. This translates into CASSLEWASTGELFF.

This clone was seen more than once but under ten times. The chain is built from TRBV7-2 and TRBJ1-3; possibly TRBD1 for D (5 bases). V lost 2 bases to trimming and J lost 0 bases, with 14 bases between them. Per the germline V gene, CDR1 is SGHTA and CDR2 is FQGNSA. CDR3 size: 17 residues. The CDR3 DNA follows: TGTGCCAGCAGCTTATTGGGGCAGGCGAGCTCTGGAAACACCATATATTTT. Amino acids: CASSLLGQASSGNTIYF.

The chain joins TRBV29-1 to TRBJ2-7; 14 bases fit TRBD2. The germline V gene has CDR1 SQVTM and CDR2 ANQGSEA. Unmatched junction bases numbered 9, after V lost 7 bases and J lost 4 bases. This CDR3 has 15 residues. CDR3 bases: TGCAGCGCCAACCGACTAGCGGGAGGGATTTACGAGCAGTACTTC. Residues: CSANRLAGGIYEQYF.

This chain connects TRBV5-1 to TRBJ2-7; 8 bases are shared with TRBD1. CDR1 is SGHRS and CDR2 is YFSETQ in the germline V gene. V was pared by 0 bases and J by 3 bases, with 5 bases of the junction left unmatched. This CDR3 comprises 15 residues. CDR3 sequence: CASSLGTGMGYEQYF. The DNA of the CDR3 is TGCGCCAGCAGCTTGGGGACAGGGATGGGCTACGAGCAGTACTTC. Drawing the rest from reference TRBV5-1 and TRBJ2-7, the complete variable domain is KAGVTQTPRYLIKTRGQQVTLSCSPISGHRSVSWYQQTPGQGLQFLFEYFSETQRNKGNFPGRFSGRQFSNSRSEMNVSTLELGDSALYLCASSLGTGMGYEQYFGPGTRLTVT.

The CDR3 nucleotides are TGTGCCAGTAGTGATTGGGACTCCTCCTACGAGCAGTACTTC. Translating it yields CASSDWDSSYEQYF. V and J are TRBV19 and TRBJ2-7; possibly TRBD2 for D (6 bases). V lost 5 bases, J lost 0 bases, and 11 bases lay in between. Germline-derived CDR1 and CDR2 are LNHDA and SQIVND (reference sequence). This CDR3 comprises 14 residues.

A few counts support this clone. V usage is TRBV11-3 and J usage is TRBJ2-5, with 9 bases lining up with TRBD1. The CDR3 loop spans 15 amino acids. V was pared by 5 bases and J by 2 bases, with 6 bases of the junction left unmatched. CDR1 is SGHNT and CDR2 is YENEEA in the germline V gene. CDR3 amino acids: CASSDGTGTQETQYF. The CDR3 region has the DNA TGTGCCAGCAGCGACGGGACAGGGACTCAAGAGACCCAGTACTTC.

The V and J genes are TRBV5-1 and TRBJ2-3, with TRBD2 identical over 9 bases. Germline V gives CDR1 SGHRS, CDR2 YFSETQ. The CDR3 totals 15 residues. Trimming took 4 bases from V and 4 from J; bases not matched to a gene: 7. CDR3 amino acids: CASSAGTSSADTQYF. The CDR3 nucleotides read TGCGCCAGCAGCGCCGGGACTAGCAGTGCAGATACGCAGTATTTT.

The V gene is TRBV9, the J gene TRBJ2-5; D is possibly TRBD2 (5 bases). CDR1 and CDR2 (germline): SGDLS, YYNGEE. V dropped 4 bases and J dropped 1 base, with 20 bases sitting between them. This CDR3 is built from 17 residues. The CDR3 sequence: CASSPYHRSGIQETQYF. DNA of the CDR3: TGTGCCAGCAGCCCTTACCACCGGTCGGGGATCCAAGAGACCCAGTACTTC.

The CDR3 DNA reads TGTGCCAGCAGTGAACTTGGCTACACCTTC. Its translation is CASSELGYTF. The chain has TRBV2 and TRBJ1-2; no reliable D call. Between the trimmed V and J ends, which lost 2 bases and 7 bases, there was a span of 2 bases. Germline CDR1 and CDR2: SNHLY and FYNNEI. The length of the CDR3 is 10 residues.

This chain connects TRBV18 to TRBJ1-3; D not certain. Germline CDR1 KGHSH, CDR2 LQKENI. CDR3 size: 15 residues. The V and J ends lost 3 bases and 0 bases respectively, with 9 bases between them. CDR3 sequence reads: CASSPMDYSGNTIYF. The CDR3 region has the DNA TGTGCCAGCTCACCTATGGACTACTCTGGAAACACCATATATTTT.

This chain links TRBV5-6 with TRBJ2-7, with 7 bases matching TRBD1. The V gene's germline CDR1 is SGHDT and CDR2 YYEEEE. The CDR3 is 15 residues long. V lost 4 bases, J lost 0 bases, and 7 bases stayed unmatched. CDR3 sequence (DNA): TGTGCCAGCAGCCTCCCGCACAGGGGCTCCTACGAGCAGTACTTC. This codes for CASSLPHRGSYEQYF.

This chain joins TRBV5-1 and TRBJ2-7, with D possibly matching TRBD1 (6 bases). The ends were cut back, 3 bases at V and 1 base at J, with 17 bases in the middle. CDR1 SGHRS and CDR2 YFSETQ come from the germline V gene. The CDR3 sequence is 16 residues long. The CDR3 nucleotides are TGCGCCAGCAGCTCCCCCCACTCGAGGGGGTCCTACGAGCAGTACTTC. Translating gives CASSSPHSRGSYEQYF. Full variable domain (remainder filled in from reference TRBV5-1 and TRBJ2-7): KAGVTQTPRYLIKTRGQQVTLSCSPISGHRSVSWYQQTPGQGLQFLFEYFSETQRNKGNFPGRFSGRQFSNSRSEMNVSTLELGDSALYLCASSSPHSRGSYEQYFGPGTRLTVT.

The chain uses TRBV29-1 and TRBJ2-7; 8 nucleotides agree with TRBD2. Germline assignment: CDR1 SQVTM and CDR2 ANQGSEA. The CDR3 is 14 amino acids. Trimming removed 5 bases from V and 8 bases from J; junction bases left unmatched: 14. CDR3 protein: CSVLAGRAPMKQYF. For the CDR3, the DNA is TGCAGCGTTCTAGCGGGCAGGGCTCCCATGAAGCAGTACTTC.